This note documents a single T cell receptor beta chain sequence. Antigen: not known. Every diagnosis used clinical symptoms, serum thyroxine and TRAb, thyroid ultrasound and orbital computed tomography. This sample stems from a study of T cells in Graves' hyperthyroidism and ophthalmopathy. Study in general: Staff took peripheral blood when the initial diagnosis was made, before any treatment began. Study conclusions and caveats: Researchers report that a 13 V-J model separated ophthalmopathy from stable hyperthyroidism.

This CDR3 contains 16 residues. The ends lost 7 bases at V and 5 bases at J; junction bases unmatched: 16. Germline CDR1 is MNHEY and CDR2 is SVGEGT. Amplification yielded TCR beta CDR3 regions, with RNA transcripts as the source. The HTBI primer set served for first-round RT-PCR of the TCR CDR3. TCRdb reanalysed the multiplex PCR reads using MiXCR and keeps one entry per CDR3 protein. The profile shows around 520,000 distinct CDR3 sequences, approximately 24% of them singletons. Sequencing input: blood. The V gene is TRBV6-2 or TRBV6-3, the J gene TRBJ2-7; 8 nucleotides align to TRBD1. The source is a woman in her 30s with Graves' ophthalmopathy. CDR3 DNA sequence: TGTGCCAGCATCTCACCCCCGGGGACAGGATTCGACGAGCAGTACTTC. It yields the protein CASISPPGTGFDEQYF.